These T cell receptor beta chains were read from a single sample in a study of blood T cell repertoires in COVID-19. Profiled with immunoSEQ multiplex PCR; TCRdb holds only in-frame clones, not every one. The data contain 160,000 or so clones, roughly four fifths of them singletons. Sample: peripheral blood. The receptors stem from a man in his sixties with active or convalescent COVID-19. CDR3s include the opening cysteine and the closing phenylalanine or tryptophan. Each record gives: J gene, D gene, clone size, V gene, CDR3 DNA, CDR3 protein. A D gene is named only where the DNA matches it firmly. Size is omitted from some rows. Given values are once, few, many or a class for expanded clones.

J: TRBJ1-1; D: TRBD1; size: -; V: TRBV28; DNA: TGTGCCAGCAGTTCGGGACAGGGGAACACTGAAGCTTTCTTT; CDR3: CASSSGQGNTEAFF
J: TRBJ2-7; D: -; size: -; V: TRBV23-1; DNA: TGCGCCAGCAGTCAATTTCGGACAGCGTTAAGCTCCTACGAGCAGTACTTC; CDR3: CASSQFRTALSSYEQYF
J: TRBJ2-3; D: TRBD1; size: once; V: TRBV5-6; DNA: TGTGCCAGCACCTTACCGGGACAGGGGAAGACAGATACGCAGTATTTT; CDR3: CASTLPGQGKTDTQYF
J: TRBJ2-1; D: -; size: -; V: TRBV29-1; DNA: TGCAGCGTTGGATCTGGCAGTGGTTACAATGAGCAGTTCTTC; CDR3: CSVGSGSGYNEQFF
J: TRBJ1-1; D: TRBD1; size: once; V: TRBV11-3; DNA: TGTGCCAGCAGCGACAGGGGGAACACTGAAGCTTTCTTT; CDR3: CASSDRGNTEAFF
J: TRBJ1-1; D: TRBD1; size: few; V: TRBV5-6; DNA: TGTGCCAGCAGCACTTCAGGGGGAGGCACTGAAGCTTTCTTT; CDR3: CASSTSGGGTEAFF
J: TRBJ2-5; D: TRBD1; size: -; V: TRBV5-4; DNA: TGTGCCAGCAGCTCAGGAGCCGGGACAGGAGTTGAGACCCAGTACTTC; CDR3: CASSSGAGTGVETQYF
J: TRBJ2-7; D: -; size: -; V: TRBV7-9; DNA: TGTGCCAGCAGTTTTTGGGGGGACTCCTACGAGCAGTACTTC; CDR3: CASSFWGDSYEQYF
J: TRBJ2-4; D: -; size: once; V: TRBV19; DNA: TGTGCCAGTAGTATCGGACAGTCTCTAGCCAAAAACATTCAGTACTTC; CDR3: CASSIGQSLAKNIQYF
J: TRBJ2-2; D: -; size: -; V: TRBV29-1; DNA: TGCAGCGTTGAAGCTGGGGGAGGTACCGGGGAGCTGTTTTTT; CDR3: CSVEAGGGTGELFF
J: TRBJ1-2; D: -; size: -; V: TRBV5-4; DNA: TGTGCCAGCAGCGGCCCAGCTAACTATGGCTACACCTTC; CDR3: CASSGPANYGYTF
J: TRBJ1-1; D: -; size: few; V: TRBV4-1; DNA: TGCGCCAGCAGCCAATCACTGTCGGGGGTCGGCACTGAAGCTTTCTTT; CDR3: CASSQSLSGVGTEAFF
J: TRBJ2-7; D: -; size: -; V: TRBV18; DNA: TGTGCCAGCTCAGAGACAGCTTCCCAATACGAGCAGTACTTC; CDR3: CASSETASQYEQYF
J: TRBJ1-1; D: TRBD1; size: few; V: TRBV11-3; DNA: TGTGCCAGCAGCTTAGATCGGGGACAGGGGGTGGGCACTGAAGCTTTCTTT; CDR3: CASSLDRGQGVGTEAFF
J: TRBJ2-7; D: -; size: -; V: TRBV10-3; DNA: TGTGCCATCAGTCCCCGCGGGGACGAGCAGTACTTC; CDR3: CAISPRGDEQYF
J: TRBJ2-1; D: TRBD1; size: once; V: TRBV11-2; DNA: TGTGCCAGCAGCTTACAGGGGGCAAGGAACAATGAGCAGTTCTTC; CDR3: CASSLQGARNNEQFF
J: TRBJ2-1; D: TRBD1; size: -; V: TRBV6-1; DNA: TGTGCCAGCAGTGATCAGGGGGCGAGGGGCAATGAGCAGTTCTTC; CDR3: CASSDQGARGNEQFF
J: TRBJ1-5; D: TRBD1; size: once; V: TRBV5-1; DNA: TGCGCCAGCAGCCCTGACAGGGGTCATCAGCCCCAGCATTTT; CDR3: CASSPDRGHQPQHF
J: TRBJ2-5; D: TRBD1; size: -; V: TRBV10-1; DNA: TGCGCCAGCAGTGACGGGACAGGCGGCGAGACCCAGTACTTC; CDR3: CASSDGTGGETQYF
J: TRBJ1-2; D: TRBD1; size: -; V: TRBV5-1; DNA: TGCGCCAGCAGCTCGACAGGGGAGGGCTACACCTTC; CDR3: CASSSTGEGYTF
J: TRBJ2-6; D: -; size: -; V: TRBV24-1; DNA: TGTGCCACCAGTGGATCGGGGAGCTCTGGGGCCAACGTCCTGACTTTC; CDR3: CATSGSGSSGANVLTF
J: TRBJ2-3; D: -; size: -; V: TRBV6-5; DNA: TGTGCCAGCAGATGGGCGGGGTCGCAGTATTTT; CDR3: CASRWAGSQYF
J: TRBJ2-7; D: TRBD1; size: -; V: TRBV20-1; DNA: TGCAGTGCTAGTCCAGGACAGGGGAGAGGCGAGCAGTACTTC; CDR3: CSASPGQGRGEQYF
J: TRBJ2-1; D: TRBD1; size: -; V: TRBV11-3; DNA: TGTGCCAGCAGCCGCACCCCGGGACAGAGTCCAGGGAACAATGAGCAGTTCTTC; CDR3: CASSRTPGQSPGNNEQFF
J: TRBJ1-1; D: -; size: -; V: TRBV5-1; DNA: TGCGCCAGCAGCTTGGAACGGGGAGACACTGAAGCTTTCTTT; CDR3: CASSLERGDTEAFF
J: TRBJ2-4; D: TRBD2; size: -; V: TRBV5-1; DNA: TGCGCCAGCAGCGGGGAGGGCCGGGACATTCAGTACTTC; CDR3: CASSGEGRDIQYF
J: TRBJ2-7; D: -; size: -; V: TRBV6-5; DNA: TGTGCCAGCAGTTACTCGAGTGGACAGACCTACGAGCAGTACTTC; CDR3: CASSYSSGQTYEQYF
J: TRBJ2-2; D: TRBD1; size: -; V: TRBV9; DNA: TGTGCCAGCAGCGTAGGACAGGGGCACACCGGGGAGCTGTTTTTT; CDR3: CASSVGQGHTGELFF
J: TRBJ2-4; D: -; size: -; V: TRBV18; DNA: TGTGCCAGCTCAGGCCTAGTATCTAACGACATTCAGTACTTC; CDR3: CASSGLVSNDIQYF
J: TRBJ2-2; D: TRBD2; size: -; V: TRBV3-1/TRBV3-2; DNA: TGTGCCAGCAGCCGCGGACTAGCGGTTGACACCGGGGAGCTGTTTTTT; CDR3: CASSRGLAVDTGELFF
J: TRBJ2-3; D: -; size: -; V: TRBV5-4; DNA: TGTGCCAGCAGCCGGAGGGGTAGCGGCCCCACAGATACGCAGTATTTT; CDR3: CASSRRGSGPTDTQYF
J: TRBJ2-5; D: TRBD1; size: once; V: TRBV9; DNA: TGTGCCAGCAGCGAGGGGGACAGCAGGAAACAGTACTTC; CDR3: CASSEGDSRKQYF
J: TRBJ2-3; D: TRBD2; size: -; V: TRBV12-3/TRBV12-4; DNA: TGTGCCAGCAATGCGGGGGTCACAGATACGCAGTATTTT; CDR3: CASNAGVTDTQYF
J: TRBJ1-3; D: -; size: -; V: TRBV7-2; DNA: TGTGCCAGCAGCTTAGGGGTACACAGCTCTGGAAACACCATATATTTT; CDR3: CASSLGVHSSGNTIYF
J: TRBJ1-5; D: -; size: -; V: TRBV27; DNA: TGTGCCAGCAGTTGGACAGACAATCAGCCCCAGCATTTT; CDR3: CASSWTDNQPQHF
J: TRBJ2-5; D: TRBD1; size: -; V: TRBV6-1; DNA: TGTGCCAGCAGTGAACCGGGACAGGGGGCCCAGTACTTC; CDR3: CASSEPGQGAQYF
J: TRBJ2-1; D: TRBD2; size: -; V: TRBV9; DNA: TGTGCCAGCAGCGTAGTGGCTAGCGGGGGTTACAATGAGCAGTTCTTC; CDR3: CASSVVASGGYNEQFF
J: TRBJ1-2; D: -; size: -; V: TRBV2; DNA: TGTGCCAGCAGTGAAGCGATCAGGGAAGCTGGCTACACCTTC; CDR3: CASSEAIREAGYTF
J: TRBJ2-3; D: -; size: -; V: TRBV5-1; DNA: TGCGCCAGCATCGGGCCCTTAAGGGGAGATACGCAGTATTTT; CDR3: CASIGPLRGDTQYF
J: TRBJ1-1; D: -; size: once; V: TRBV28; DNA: TGTGCCAGCAGTCAGCCCGGGGAAGCTTTCTTT; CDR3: CASSQPGEAFF
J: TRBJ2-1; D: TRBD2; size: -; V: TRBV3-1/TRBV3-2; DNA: TGTGCCAGCAGCCAAGCGGGAGGAACCTACAATGAGCAGTTCTTC; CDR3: CASSQAGGTYNEQFF
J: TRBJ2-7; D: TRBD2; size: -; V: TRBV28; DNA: TGTGCCAGCCTGGTGCGGGAGCCCTACGAGCAGTACTTC; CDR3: CASLVREPYEQYF
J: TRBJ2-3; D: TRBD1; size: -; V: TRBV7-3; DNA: TGTGCCAGCAGCGAAACGACAGGGGGCAGGTCAGATACGCAGTATTTT; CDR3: CASSETTGGRSDTQYF
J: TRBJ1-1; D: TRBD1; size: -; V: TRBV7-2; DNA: TGTGCCAGCAGCTTCTCCGGCAGGGGGGACACTGAAGCTTTCTTT; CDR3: CASSFSGRGDTEAFF
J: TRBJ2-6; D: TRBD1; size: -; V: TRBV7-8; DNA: TGTGCCAGCAGCCTAAGACAGGGGGGCCCTGGGGCCAACGTCCTGACTTTC; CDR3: CASSLRQGGPGANVLTF
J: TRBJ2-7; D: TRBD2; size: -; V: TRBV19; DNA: TGTGCCAGTAGTCCCGGACTAGCGGGCCCCTACGAGCAGTACTTC; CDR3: CASSPGLAGPYEQYF
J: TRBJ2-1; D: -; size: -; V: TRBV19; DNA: TGTGCCAGTAGTGTAGCAAATGAGCAGTTCTTC; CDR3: CASSVANEQFF
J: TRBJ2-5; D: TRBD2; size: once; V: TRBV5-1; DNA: TGCGCCAGCAGCTTGGCGGGAGGGCCCCAAGAGACCCAGTACTTC; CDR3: CASSLAGGPQETQYF